This TCR beta chain was captured by sequencing in a study of beta chain features in type 1 diabetes. The CDR3 totals 13 residues. J lost 4 bases, V lost 5 bases, and 2 bases had no gene match. Germline V gene sequence: CDR1 MNHEY, CDR2 SMNVEV (reference sequence). Sorted CD4+ subsets: naive, central memory, regulatory, stem cell-like memory (CD45RO/CCR7/CD25/CD127/CD95/CD27 panel). Populations isolated by sorting all had purity greater than 95%. Expressed TCRB transcripts got sequenced, as all isolated RNA was reverse transcribed. Mean read depth for naive, central memory and regulatory T cell samples was around 3.8 million reads. Repertoires were generated with immunoSEQ multiplex PCR, while TCRdb's copy carries only in-frame clones and drops some. Here the sample spans some 640,000 clones, over 11% being singletons. A remark on this clone: The antigen is not known. The sample carries other DNA sequences with the same CDR3.

Study-level points and caveats: Moderate but significant shortening of TCRB CDR3s was recorded in all four CD4+ subsets from Type 1 diabetes patients.

V and J are TRBV27 and TRBJ2-3; 8 bases align to TRBD1. Material for sequencing was naive CD4+ T cells from blood. The sequence was obtained from a man aged 18 to 29 with type 1 diabetes. The DNA for the CDR3 is TGTGCCAGCAGTCCGACAGGGGCAGATACGCAGTATTTT. Its translation is CASSPTGADTQYF.